A single sample is the source of the 24 T cell receptor beta chains below, sequenced in a study of T-cell memory formation after mild COVID-19. A single record per CDR3 protein comes from TCRdb applying MiXCR to the 5' RACE reads. The sample includes about 190,000 distinct CDR3 sequences, roughly 18% of them seen just once. The sample taken for sequencing was PBMCs or a T cell subset sorted from them (not recorded which). The receptors here all came from an adult woman who had mild COVID-19 (a few samples of this study predate the infection). Cell type and time point are not known.

V and J are TRBV24-1 and TRBJ2-7; 7 bases agree with TRBD2. Germline CDR1 is KGHDR and CDR2 is SFDVKD. The V gene end was trimmed by 3 bases and the J gene end by 5 bases; junction bases not matched to a gene: 12. There are 16 residues in the CDR3. This chain's CDR3 is CATSDTGGGSPNEQYF. As DNA, the CDR3 is TGTGCCACCAGTGATACTGGGGGAGGGTCTCCCAACGAGCAGTACTTC.

This clonotype was seen more than once but under ten times. V gene TRBV20-1 combines with J gene TRBJ2-7; D possibly corresponds to TRBD2 (6 bases). Trimming took off 6 bases at V and 5 bases at J, with 20 bases between the two ends. CDR3 size: 14 residues. Germline V gives CDR1 DFQATT, CDR2 SNEGSKA (reference sequence). In DNA, the CDR3 is TGCAGTGCCAGTACGGGACTTGGGACCCACGAGCAGTACTTC. This codes for CSASTGLGTHEQYF.

The V and J genes are TRBV20-1 and TRBJ2-1; 7 bases align to TRBD2. In germline, CDR1 is DFQATT, CDR2 SNEGSKA (reference sequence). The CDR3 length is 14 residues. With 3 bases clipped from V and 6 bases from J, the junction kept 8 bases outside the gene matches. This chain's CDR3 is CSASWGGGGNEQFF. The CDR3 nucleotides read TGCAGTGCTAGTTGGGGTGGCGGGGGCAATGAGCAGTTCTTC.

This clonotype was seen a few times. The rearrangement links TRBV11-2 to TRBJ2-3; TRBD2 is a possible D gene (5 bases). This CDR3 region has 15 residues. The germline V gene encodes CDR1 SGHAT and CDR2 FQNNGV. V was cut by 5 bases and J by 2 bases, with 14 bases left in between. The CDR3 DNA reads as TGTGCCAGCAGCCCTCCCGGGATTCTCACAGATACGCAGTATTTT. Protein sequence: CASSPPGILTDTQYF.

The chain combines TRBV24-1 with TRBJ2-1; 12 positions agree with TRBD2. J gave up 2 bases and V 3 bases, and 4 bases lay outside the gene matches. The CDR3 sequence is 17 residues long. Germline V gene data show CDR1 as KGHDR and CDR2 as SFDVKD. Written as DNA, the CDR3 is TGTGCCACCAGTGATCCTAGCGGGAGGGCTACCTACAATGAGCAGTTCTTC. This sequence encodes CATSDPSGRATYNEQFF.

In its sample, this clonotype was seen a few times. The chain carries TRBV9 and TRBJ2-2, with TRBD2 matching 10 bases. V lost 3 bases and J lost 6; bases outside the gene matches: 8. Germline CDR1 and CDR2: SGDLS and YYNGEE. There are 16 residues in the CDR3. In nucleotides, the CDR3 is TGTGCCAGCAGCGCCCGTCTAGCGGGAGTCCCCGGGGAGCTGTTTTTT. Its protein is CASSARLAGVPGELFF.

This clonotype turned up a few times. This chain uses TRBV7-2 with TRBJ1-1, with 8 nucleotides matching TRBD1. CDR1 SGHTA and CDR2 FQGNSA come from the germline V gene. The J segment lost 5 bases and the V segment lost 7 bases, leaving 6 bases of the junction unmatched. The CDR3 loop spans 13 amino acids. For the CDR3, the DNA is TGTGCCAGCAAAGGACAGGGCGGTACTGAAGCTTTCTTT. Its translation: CASKGQGGTEAFF.

This clonotype occurred a few times. CDR3 sequence: CASRPGLAGTYEQYF. The DNA of the CDR3 is TGTGCCAGCAGACCGGGACTAGCGGGAACCTACGAGCAGTACTTC. This chain joins TRBV11-2 and TRBJ2-7; 13 bases fit TRBD2. J was trimmed by 2 bases and V by 6 bases; bases with no gene match: 4. There are 15 residues in the CDR3. Germline V lookup: CDR1 SGHAT, CDR2 FQNNGV. Based on the CDR3 plus reference TRBV11-2 and TRBJ2-7, the full variable domain is EAGVAQSPRYKIIEKRQSVAFWCNPISGHATLYWYQQILGQGPKLLIQFQNNGVVDDSQLPKDRFSAERLKGVDSTLKIQPAKLEDSAVYLCASRPGLAGTYEQYFGPGTRLTVT.

This clonotype showed up just a few times. This chain joins TRBV6-2 or TRBV6-3 and TRBJ2-2; the D is unclear. Germline assignment: CDR1 MNHEY and CDR2 SVGEGT. This CDR3 has 12 amino acids. Between the trimmed V and J ends, which lost 8 bases and 6 bases, there was a span of 10 bases. In nucleotides, the CDR3 is TGTGCCAGCCACAAAGGCGCCGGGGAGCTGTTTTTT. It specifies CASHKGAGELFF.

The table lists this clonotype with a few counts. Written as DNA, the CDR3 is TGTGCCATCAGTGGAACCGGACAGGGTATGGGAGAGCAGTACTTC. This codes for CAISGTGQGMGEQYF. The genes are TRBV10-3 and TRBJ2-7, with 8 bases matching TRBD1. The germline V gene has CDR1 ENHRY and CDR2 SYGVKD. CDR3 length: 15 amino acids. V shed 4 bases, J shed 7 bases, and the junction held 12 bases outside the gene matches.

This clonotype came up a few times. The chain carries TRBV5-1 and TRBJ2-3; 9 bases map to TRBD1. This CDR3 comprises 15 residues. The germline V gene has CDR1 SGHRS and CDR2 YFSETQ. V lost 4 bases to trimming and J lost 4 bases; unmatched junction nucleotides: 7. CDR3 nucleotides: TGCGCCAGCAGCGCTGGACAGGGGCCTTCAGATACGCAGTATTTT. Protein sequence: CASSAGQGPSDTQYF.

This sequence joins TRBV29-1 and TRBJ2-1; D is uncertain. The V and J ends lost 6 bases and 3 bases respectively, with 6 bases between them. This CDR3 region has 11 residues. Germline-derived CDR1 and CDR2 are SQVTM and ANQGSEA. The CDR3 bases are TGCAGCGTAAACAGCTACAATGAGCAGTTCTTC. Its protein product is CSVNSYNEQFF.

There are many counts of this clonotype. The gene calls are TRBV6-1 and TRBJ2-2; D possibly corresponds to TRBD1 (5 bases). V was cut by 0 bases and J by 6 bases, with 8 bases left in between. The CDR3 consists of 14 residues. Germline CDR1 and CDR2: MNHNS and SASEGT. The CDR3 nucleotides read TGTGCCAGCAGTGAAGCGATAGGGGCCGGGGAGCTGTTTTTT. Its translation is CASSEAIGAGELFF.

The table lists this clonotype with a few counts. CDR3 DNA sequence: TGTGCCATCAGGGGGACAGATGAAGCTTTCTTT. It codes for CAIRGTDEAFF. The rearrangement joins TRBV10-3 to TRBJ1-1; 7 nucleotides match TRBD1. This CDR3 spans 11 amino acids. Germline loops: CDR1 ENHRY, CDR2 SYGVKD. After removal of 6 bases from V and 7 bases from J, the junction contained 2 bases not matched to a gene.

This clonotype was found a few times. The V gene is TRBV4-2, the J gene TRBJ1-2; the match to TRBD1 covers 8 bases. V was clipped by 0 bases and J by 5 bases; unmatched bases: 5. The germline CDR1 and CDR2 sequences are LGHNA and YNFKEQ. The CDR3 spans 15 residues. CDR3 bases: TGTGCCAGCAGCCAAGAAGGGGACAGGCCTTATGGCTACACCTTC. This gives the protein CASSQEGDRPYGYTF.

CDR3 bases: TGTGCCAGCAGCCAAAGAAACCTCGGGGGCTACACCTTC. Its protein product is CASSQRNLGGYTF. The gene calls are TRBV4-2 and TRBJ1-2, with D unclear. The V end lost 2 bases, the J end lost 8 bases, and 12 bases lay between the germline ends. Per germline, CDR1 LGHNA and CDR2 YNFKEQ. The CDR3 is 13 amino acids.

This clonotype appeared a few times. The chain links TRBV18 to TRBJ1-1; D unclear. There are 14 residues in the CDR3. With 5 bases removed from V and 3 bases from J, the gap between germline ends came to 13 bases. CDR1 and CDR2 from the germline V gene are KGHSH and LQKENI. This CDR3 is CASSLLNGDTEAFF. The CDR3 region has the DNA TGTGCCAGCTCATTATTAAATGGGGACACTGAAGCTTTCTTT.

The rearrangement joins TRBV20-1 to TRBJ1-6; no firm D call. In germline, CDR1 is DFQATT, CDR2 SNEGSKA (reference sequence). CDR3 length: 15 amino acids. V was clipped by 0 bases and J by 1 base, with 7 bases between them. CDR3 DNA sequence: TGCAGTGCTAGAGAGAAGGGTTCCTATAATTCACCCCTCCACTTT. It translates to CSAREKGSYNSPLHF.

The genes are TRBV5-1 and TRBJ2-1; no clear D gene. The length of the CDR3 is 12 residues. V lost 0 bases to trimming and J lost 6 bases, with 4 bases between them. The germline CDR1 and CDR2 sequences are SGHRS and YFSETQ. CDR3 nucleotides: TGCGCCAGCAGCTTGGAAGCCAATGAGCAGTTCTTC. It is translated as CASSLEANEQFF.

The rearrangement links TRBV2 to TRBJ2-3; perhaps TRBD1 as D (5 bases). This CDR3 comprises 15 residues. CDR1 and CDR2 from the germline V gene are SNHLY and FYNNEI. The germline V and J ends were trimmed by 5 bases and 1 base, with 13 bases remaining between them. CDR3 sequence reads: CASSKGARGTDTQYF. CDR3 DNA sequence: TGTGCCAGCAGTAAAGGGGCTAGGGGCACAGATACGCAGTATTTT.

The V and J genes are TRBV7-2 and TRBJ2-5, with 7 positions matching TRBD2. The CDR3 has 14 amino acids. Germline CDR1 is SGHTA and CDR2 is FQGNSA. V lost 5 bases and J lost 3; bases outside the gene matches: 6. The CDR3 coding sequence is TGTGCCAGCAGCCCCTGGGGGAGGGAAGAGACCCAGTACTTC. Translating gives CASSPWGREETQYF. Full variable domain (remainder filled in from reference TRBV7-2 and TRBJ2-5): GAGVSQSPSNKVTEKGKDVELRCDPISGHTALYWYRQSLGQGLEFLIYFQGNSAPDKSGLPSDRFSAERTGGSVSTLTIQRTQQEDSAVYLCASSPWGREETQYFGPGTRLLVL.

V and J are TRBV20-1 and TRBJ2-1; 7 nucleotides match TRBD1. The CDR3 spans 17 residues. Trimming took 0 bases from V and 0 from J; bases not matched to a gene: 8. CDR1 is DFQATT, CDR2 SNEGSKA, per germline (reference sequence). Here the CDR3 DNA reads TGCAGTGCTAGAGATCCCCGACAGGGAAGCTCCTACAATGAGCAGTTCTTC. This sequence encodes CSARDPRQGSSYNEQFF.

The genes are TRBV6-6 and TRBJ2-3, with D perhaps matching TRBD2 (7 bases). There are 14 residues in the CDR3. V shed 7 bases and J shed 6 bases, with 17 bases lying between them. Germline loops: CDR1 MNHNY, CDR2 SVGAGI (reference sequence). CDR3 DNA: TGTGCCAGCAATAGGGGGGGTAGCCCTGATACGCAGTATTTT. Translating it yields CASNRGGSPDTQYF.

The chain has TRBV4-2 and TRBJ1-4; D is undetermined. Trimming left V 4 bases short and J 7 bases short, with 10 bases between. This CDR3 contains 13 residues. Per germline, CDR1 LGHNA and CDR2 YNFKEQ. The CDR3 region is CASSLSRGEKLFF. The CDR3 DNA sequence: TGTGCCAGCAGCCTCTCCCGGGGTGAAAAACTGTTTTTT.